The rows below give T cell receptor beta chains drawn from one sample of a study of long-term antiretroviral therapy in people with HIV. Repertoires were generated with immunoSEQ multiplex PCR, while TCRdb's copy carries only in-frame clones and drops some. The sample consists of about 21,000 clones, approximately 82% of them appearing once. Sequences were derived from unsorted PBMCs, sampled at the start of antiretroviral therapy. The receptors here all came from a man aged 45-65 years with HIV. Both conserved end residues are part of each CDR3. Each record gives: CDR3 protein, CDR3 DNA, D gene, clone size, V gene, J gene. A D gene is named only where the DNA matches it firmly. The size field is filled for only some rows; it gives once, few, many or a size class.

CDR3aa: CASSLDPSEQYF
CDR3nt: TGTGCCAGCAGCTTAGATCCCAGCGAGCAGTACTTC
d_gene: .
abundance: .
v_gene: TRBV11-3
j_gene: TRBJ2-7

CDR3aa: CAISVTSGRGSTDTQYF
CDR3nt: TGTGCCATCAGTGTTACTAGCGGGAGAGGGAGCACAGATACGCAGTATTTT
d_gene: TRBD2
abundance: .
v_gene: TRBV10-3
j_gene: TRBJ2-3

CDR3aa: CASSLRTGGVGSYNEQFF
CDR3nt: TGTGCCAGCAGCCTTCGGACCGGAGGGGTTGGCTCCTACAATGAGCAGTTCTTC
d_gene: .
abundance: .
v_gene: TRBV7-9
j_gene: TRBJ2-1

CDR3aa: CASSLDGRTGELFF
CDR3nt: TGTGCCAGCAGCTTAGACGGACGAACCGGGGAGCTGTTTTTT
d_gene: .
abundance: .
v_gene: TRBV7-8
j_gene: TRBJ2-2

CDR3aa: CASSSRAPQETQYF
CDR3nt: TGTGCCAGCAGCAGCCGGGCCCCCCAAGAGACCCAGTACTTC
d_gene: .
abundance: .
v_gene: TRBV7-2
j_gene: TRBJ2-5

CDR3aa: CASSSTSQETQYF
CDR3nt: TGTGCTAGCTCCTCGACTAGCCAAGAGACCCAGTACTTC
d_gene: .
abundance: .
v_gene: TRBV7-7
j_gene: TRBJ2-5

CDR3aa: CASSTSRDLENGGELFF
CDR3nt: TGTGCCAGCAGCACGTCCCGGGACTTAGAGAATGGCGGGGAGCTGTTTTTT
d_gene: .
abundance: .
v_gene: TRBV11-3
j_gene: TRBJ2-2

CDR3aa: CASSLKSFGLNTEAFF
CDR3nt: TGTGCCAGCAGTTTAAAATCCTTCGGACTGAACACTGAAGCTTTCTTT
d_gene: .
abundance: .
v_gene: TRBV28
j_gene: TRBJ1-1

CDR3aa: CASSQDPWRSQETQYF
CDR3nt: TGCGCCAGCAGCCAAGACCCCTGGCGGTCACAAGAGACCCAGTACTTC
d_gene: .
abundance: .
v_gene: TRBV4-3
j_gene: TRBJ2-5

CDR3aa: CASSQDQRSGYTF
CDR3nt: TGCGCCAGCAGCCAAGATCAAAGGAGTGGCTACACCTTC
d_gene: .
abundance: few
v_gene: TRBV4-3
j_gene: TRBJ1-2

CDR3aa: CAWSTVGNTEAFF
CDR3nt: TGTGCCTGGAGTACCGTGGGGAACACTGAAGCTTTCTTT
d_gene: .
abundance: .
v_gene: TRBV30
j_gene: TRBJ1-1

CDR3aa: CASSIDRWQIRWDTQYF
CDR3nt: TGTGCCAGTAGTATAGATAGGTGGCAGATCCGTTGGGATACGCAGTATTTT
d_gene: .
abundance: .
v_gene: TRBV19
j_gene: TRBJ2-3

CDR3aa: CASGLVSGGTGELFF
CDR3nt: TGTGCTAGTGGTTTGGTATCAGGGGGTACCGGGGAGCTGTTTTTT
d_gene: TRBD1
abundance: .
v_gene: TRBV12-5
j_gene: TRBJ2-2

CDR3aa: CASSYSKASNQPQHF
CDR3nt: TGTGCCAGCAGTTACTCTAAGGCCAGCAATCAGCCCCAGCATTTT
d_gene: .
abundance: .
v_gene: TRBV6-5
j_gene: TRBJ1-5

CDR3aa: CASVDTSLYEQYF
CDR3nt: TGTGCCAGCGTCGACACCTCCCTCTACGAGCAGTACTTC
d_gene: .
abundance: .
v_gene: TRBV25-1
j_gene: TRBJ2-7

CDR3aa: CASSISGPQRETQYF
CDR3nt: TGTGCCAGCAGCATAAGCGGGCCCCAGAGAGAGACCCAGTACTTC
d_gene: .
abundance: few
v_gene: TRBV11-2
j_gene: TRBJ2-5

CDR3aa: CASSFPGAGNEQFF
CDR3nt: TGTGCCAGCAGTTTCCCGGGGGCGGGTAATGAGCAGTTCTTC
d_gene: .
abundance: .
v_gene: TRBV27
j_gene: TRBJ2-1

CDR3aa: CASSVGTTPEDYTF
CDR3nt: TGTGCCAGCAGCGTAGGGACTACTCCCGAGGACTACACCTTC
d_gene: .
abundance: few
v_gene: TRBV9
j_gene: TRBJ1-2

CDR3aa: CASSAPGPQLEAFF
CDR3nt: TGCGCCAGCAGCGCTCCGGGACCTCAGCTTGAAGCTTTCTTT
d_gene: .
abundance: .
v_gene: TRBV5-1
j_gene: TRBJ1-1

CDR3aa: CASSPSRDNAYNEQFF
CDR3nt: TGTGCCAGCAGTCCCTCGCGGGACAACGCCTACAATGAGCAGTTCTTC
d_gene: .
abundance: .
v_gene: TRBV28
j_gene: TRBJ2-1

CDR3aa: CASSLDRGQGPEETQYF
CDR3nt: TGTGCCAGCAGCTTAGACCGGGGACAGGGTCCCGAAGAGACCCAGTACTTC
d_gene: TRBD1
abundance: .
v_gene: TRBV13
j_gene: TRBJ2-5